Reported below is one TCR beta chain. These data belong to a study of blood T cell repertoires in COVID-19. Study-wide context: Researchers got acute and convalescent COVID-19 samples from the United States, Italy and Spain.

V shed 4 bases and J 7 bases; nucleotides not matched to a gene: 0. Germline-derived CDR1 and CDR2 are LGHDT and YNNKEL (reference sequence). The CDR3 contains 11 residues. Measured with immunoSEQ multiplex PCR; TCRdb has only the in-frame clones, and not every one. Here the sample spans about 64,000 clones, roughly 80% being singletons. Specimen: peripheral blood. This TCR derives from a human donor in a cohort sampled during active COVID-19. The chain uses TRBV3-1 (or the pseudogene TRBV3-2) and TRBJ2-7, with 8 bases lining up with TRBD1. The CDR3 spells CASSRQGEQYF. The CDR3 nucleotides are TGTGCCAGCAGCCGACAGGGGGAGCAGTACTTC.